The 23 T cell receptor beta chains reported below all come from one sample, sequenced in a study of T cell responses to AZD1222 COVID-19 vaccine. The data were produced by immunoSEQ multiplex PCR, yet TCRdb's version contains in-frame clones alone and is incomplete. This table holds around 100,000 clones, about 83% found once. The input for sequencing was peripheral blood, taken on day 0 of AZD1222 vaccination. The receptor set was obtained from an adult in good health.

CDR3 amino acids: CASNQANDIVQYF. The CDR3 nucleotides read TGTGCCAGCAACCAGGCCAACGACATAGTGCAGTACTTC. The genes are TRBV6-5 and TRBJ2-7, with D unclear. CDR3 length: 13 residues. Trimming pared 7 bases from V and 9 bases from J, leaving 19 bases between. Germline CDR1 is MNHEY and CDR2 is SVGAGI.

The V call is TRBV19, the J call TRBJ1-6; the D is unclear. Germline loops: CDR1 LNHDA, CDR2 SQIVND (reference sequence). V lost 7 bases and J lost 9, with 16 bases in between. The CDR3 length is 14 residues. The DNA for the CDR3 is TGTGCCAGTACCATTATGGGAGGGAGTTCACCCCTCCACTTT. Translating gives CASTIMGGSSPLHF.

CDR3 loop: CAWSLVREKAFF. The CDR3 coding sequence is TGTGCCTGGAGTCTAGTCCGGGAAAAAGCTTTCTTT. The chain has TRBV30 and TRBJ1-1; D ambiguous. V dropped 2 bases and J dropped 9 bases, with 13 bases sitting between them. The V gene's germline CDR1 is GTSNPN and CDR2 SVGIG (reference sequence). The CDR3 contains 12 residues.

V gene TRBV7-3 combines with J gene TRBJ1-1; D call uncertain. The CDR3 has 13 amino acids. The germline V gene has CDR1 SGHTA and CDR2 FQGTGA. Trimming stripped 5 bases from V and 2 bases from J, with 9 bases between. In nucleotides, the CDR3 is TGTGCCAGCAGCGCGAGCCATAACACTGAAGCTTTCTTT. Translation: CASSASHNTEAFF.

This clone was found a few times. The chain is built from TRBV11-2 and TRBJ1-1; no clear D. The CDR3 spans 13 residues. Deletions cut 3 bases from V and 7 bases from J, with 12 bases between. Germline lookup yields CDR1 SGHAT and CDR2 FQNNGV. The CDR3 here is CASSLGRSGEAFF. The CDR3 DNA follows: TGTGCCAGCAGCTTGGGAAGGTCAGGTGAAGCTTTCTTT. Combining the CDR3 with reference TRBV11-2 and TRBJ1-1 gives the whole variable domain EAGVAQSPRYKIIEKRQSVAFWCNPISGHATLYWYQQILGQGPKLLIQFQNNGVVDDSQLPKDRFSAERLKGVDSTLKIQPAKLEDSAVYLCASSLGRSGEAFFGQGTRLTVV.

This chain links TRBV4-3 with TRBJ2-5; D is perhaps TRBD2 (6 bases). CDR3 length: 18 amino acids. Trimming shortened V by 0 bases and J by 2 bases, and 19 bases separated the two germline ends. In germline, CDR1 is LGHNA, CDR2 YSLEER. The CDR3 nucleotides are TGCGCCAGCAGCCAAGAGGTTTCCGGGAGTTTCCTTCAAGAGACCCAGTACTTC. Encoded protein: CASSQEVSGSFLQETQYF.

The chain links TRBV7-9 to TRBJ1-4, with 10 positions matching TRBD1. J gave up 7 bases and V 5 bases, and 10 bases lay outside the gene matches. Germline CDR1 SEHNR, CDR2 FQNEAQ (reference sequence). CDR3 length: 16 amino acids. The CDR3 nucleotides are TGTGCCAGCAGCCGAGGACAGGGGGAGTGGGGTGAAAAACTGTTTTTT. It specifies CASSRGQGEWGEKLFF.

The chain recombines TRBV5-1 with TRBJ1-1, with a weak D call TRBD1 (6 bases). CDR3 size: 16 residues. Germline V gene sequence: CDR1 SGHRS, CDR2 YFSETQ. V lost 3 bases, J lost 4 bases, and 19 bases lay in between. The CDR3 sequence is CASSWGPRGPSTEAFF. CDR3 coding DNA: TGCGCCAGCAGCTGGGGGCCCCGGGGGCCGAGCACTGAAGCTTTCTTT.

J is TRBJ2-3 and V is TRBV7-2; TRBD1 matches 9 bases. This CDR3 comprises 15 residues. The junction had 9 bases not matched to a gene; V was cut back by 6 bases and J by 5 bases. Per germline, CDR1 SGHTA and CDR2 FQGNSA. CDR3 DNA sequence: TGTGCCAGCAGTCCACAGGGGGCCGTGGTAGATACGCAGTATTTT. Translated: CASSPQGAVVDTQYF.

The chain employs TRBV2 and TRBJ2-5; D is ambiguous. The CDR3 consists of 10 residues. Per germline, CDR1 SNHLY and CDR2 FYNNEI. V gave up 8 bases and J gave up 9 bases, with 10 bases separating them. CDR3 amino acids: CASGDGSQYF. The CDR3 DNA reads TGTGCCAGCGGGGATGGGTCCCAGTACTTC.

Regarding this clone: This same CDR3 is encoded by further DNA sequences in the sample. The chain is built from TRBV7-9 and TRBJ1-1; D unclear. The CDR3 length is 13 residues. Germline lookup yields CDR1 SEHNR and CDR2 FQNEAQ (reference sequence). V dropped 2 bases and J dropped 1 base, with 5 bases sitting between them. This CDR3 reads CASSLRGNTEAFF. As DNA, the CDR3 is TGTGCCAGCAGCTTAAGAGGGAACACTGAAGCTTTCTTT.

V gene TRBV12-3 or TRBV12-4 combines with J gene TRBJ1-1; D is unresolved. The CDR3 totals 12 residues. V lost 4 bases and J lost 1, with 4 bases in between. The chain's CDR3 is CASSSANTEAFF. The CDR3 DNA reads as TGTGCCAGCAGTTCCGCGAACACTGAAGCTTTCTTT.

This sequence joins TRBV27 and TRBJ2-2; D may be TRBD1 (6 bases). CDR3 length: 14 residues. The V and J ends lost 6 bases and 2 bases respectively, with 10 bases between them. Per germline, CDR1 MNHEY and CDR2 SMNVEV (reference sequence). CDR3 sequence reads: CASSPGQNTGELFF. In nucleotides, the CDR3 is TGTGCCAGCAGCCCGGGACAAAACACCGGGGAGCTGTTTTTT.

Of note for this clone: Distinct nucleotide sequences in the sample also encode this CDR3. The chain recombines TRBV5-1 with TRBJ1-3; D unresolved. This CDR3 comprises 13 residues. Trimming cost V 0 bases and J 2 bases, with 3 bases left between them. Germline V CDR1 and CDR2: SGHRS, YFSETQ. The CDR3 bases are TGCGCCAGCAGCTTGGCCCCTGGAAACACCATATATTTT. Protein sequence: CASSLAPGNTIYF.

The rearrangement links TRBV28 to TRBJ2-5; D is ambiguous. This CDR3 region has 13 residues. CDR1 and CDR2 (germline): MDHEN, SYDVKM. V was pared by 2 bases and J by 4 bases, with 8 bases between. CDR3 coding DNA: TGTGCCAGCAGTTTAAACAGCCCAGAGACCCAGTACTTC. It specifies CASSLNSPETQYF.

The chain couples TRBV7-2 to TRBJ1-5; D is unclear. The CDR3 totals 14 residues. V was shortened by 2 bases and J by 9 bases, with 14 bases between the two germline ends. The germline CDR1 and CDR2 sequences are SGHTA and FQGNSA. CDR3 residues: CASSLRTRRSPQHF. The CDR3, as DNA: TGTGCCAGCAGCTTAAGGACTCGTCGCTCGCCCCAGCATTTT.

The chain has TRBV6-5 and TRBJ1-2; D is unclear. The germline V gene encodes CDR1 MNHEY and CDR2 SVGAGI. Trimming took 4 bases from V and 0 from J, leaving 9 bases between them. CDR3 size: 14 residues. This chain's CDR3 is CASSSPGSNYGYTF. The CDR3 DNA reads as TGTGCCAGCAGTTCACCAGGATCTAACTATGGCTACACCTTC.

The V and J genes are TRBV15 and TRBJ2-3; D might be TRBD1 or TRBD2, each matching 5 bases. This CDR3 is 15 amino acids long. V was trimmed by 1 base and J by 1 base, leaving 9 bases between them. The germline V gene encodes CDR1 LNHNV and CDR2 YYDKDF (reference sequence). CDR3 protein: CATSRGGIRTDTQYF. CDR3 DNA sequence: TGTGCCACCAGCAGAGGGGGGATACGCACAGATACGCAGTATTTT.

This chain connects TRBV5-5 to TRBJ1-1; D is perhaps TRBD1 (6 bases). Per the germline V gene, CDR1 is SGHKS and CDR2 is YYEKEE (reference sequence). V was cut by 0 bases and J by 11 bases, with 17 bases left in between. The CDR3 consists of 14 residues. The CDR3 region is CASSLERGKSRAFF. DNA for the CDR3: TGTGCCAGCAGCTTGGAAAGGGGGAAGTCGCGGGCTTTCTTT.

The chain carries TRBV23-1 and TRBJ2-7; 7 bases agree with TRBD1. TRBV23-1 counts as an open reading frame of uncertain function. Trimming at V came to 7 bases and at J to 2 bases, leaving 11 bases not matched to a gene. This CDR3 contains 15 residues. The CDR3 nucleotides read TGCGCCAGCAAGGGGGCGCGAACAGAACCCTACGAGCAGTACTTC. It encodes CASKGARTEPYEQYF.

The rearrangement uses TRBV7-8 and TRBJ2-7, with unresolved D. CDR1 is SGHVS and CDR2 is FQNEAQ in the germline V gene. This CDR3 comprises 12 residues. Trimming took off 5 bases at V and 3 bases at J, with 8 bases between the two ends. The CDR3 DNA reads as TGTGCCAGCAGCCCCGCCCTCTACGAGCAGTACTTC. Translation: CASSPALYEQYF.

This chain links TRBV4-1 with TRBJ2-1; unclear D gene. Per germline, CDR1 MGHRA and CDR2 YSYEKL. This CDR3 contains 14 residues. Trimming took 4 bases from V and 0 from J, leaving 7 bases between them. CDR3 in amino acids: CASSLGTSYNEQFF. DNA of the CDR3: TGCGCCAGCAGCCTAGGCACCTCCTACAATGAGCAGTTCTTC.

The chain uses TRBV5-1 and TRBJ2-3; possible D gene TRBD2, 5 bases. Germline CDR1 is SGHRS and CDR2 is YFSETQ. Trimming took off 4 bases at V and 2 bases at J, with 11 bases between the two ends. The CDR3 has 14 amino acids. The CDR3 loop reads CASSRRVLTDTQYF. DNA of the CDR3: TGCGCCAGCAGCCGGCGGGTGCTCACAGATACGCAGTATTTT.